Below are 4 T cell receptor beta chains sequenced from a single sample in a study of cytomegalovirus exposure and HLA in healthy donors. It was with 60 Vbeta and 13 Jbeta primers that the PCR ran. Clones were sequenced by immunoSEQ multiplex PCR, and TCRdb holds only the in-frame ones, with some missing. The table has 150,000 to 200,000 clones, around 86% seen once. Sequenced sample: PBMCs. These receptors were taken from a woman aged 18-30 years in good health and CMV-seronegative.

The V and J genes are TRBV10-3 and TRBJ1-1; D unclear. V lost 1 base and J lost 0, with 12 bases in between. CDR1 and CDR2 (germline): ENHRY, SYGVKD. CDR3 length: 16 amino acids. CDR3 region: CAISELRFEVNTEAFF. The CDR3 DNA reads as TGTGCCATCAGTGAGTTACGCTTTGAGGTGAACACTGAAGCTTTCTTT.

The gene calls are TRBV11-2 and TRBJ2-7; tentatively, D is TRBD1 (5 bases). V lost 5 bases and J lost 4, with 9 bases in between. The CDR3 runs 12 residues. Germline-derived CDR1 and CDR2 are SGHAT and FQNNGV. CDR3 coding DNA: TGTGCCAGCAGCCCGGACACGTACGAGCAGTACTTC. It translates to CASSPDTYEQYF. Supplemented by reference TRBV11-2 and TRBJ2-7, the full variable domain reads EAGVAQSPRYKIIEKRQSVAFWCNPISGHATLYWYQQILGQGPKLLIQFQNNGVVDDSQLPKDRFSAERLKGVDSTLKIQPAKLEDSAVYLCASSPDTYEQYFGPGTRLTVT.

The chain uses TRBV18 and TRBJ2-1, with D maybe TRBD1 (5 bases). V gave up 6 bases and J gave up 8 bases, with 17 bases separating them. Germline loops: CDR1 KGHSH, CDR2 LQKENI. The CDR3 has 14 amino acids. The CDR3 region is CASSLRRVGDEQFF. The CDR3 DNA is TGTGCCAGCTCCCTCCGCCGGGTAGGGGATGAGCAGTTCTTC.

This clone was observed a handful of times. The chain carries TRBV7-9 and TRBJ1-3; maybe TRBD1 (6 bases). The CDR3 has 18 amino acids. Trimming removed 1 base at V and 2 bases at J, with 18 bases between. Per the germline V gene, CDR1 is SEHNR and CDR2 is FQNEAQ (reference sequence). The CDR3 here is CASSLGGGGLTAGNTIYF. The CDR3 DNA is TGTGCCAGCAGCTTAGGAGGGGGTGGTCTAACGGCTGGAAACACCATATATTTT.